This T cell receptor beta chain comes out of a study of shared clonotypes between healthy human individuals (dated by TCRdb to the early 2020s). Concerning the study at large: A few men and a couple of women, aged 18 to 49 years, made up the cohort. Libraries were prepared and TCR repertoires were sequenced by different laboratories using diverse techniques, in order to increase sequencing depth and limit assay-specific biases. To estimate repertoire size and how much clonotype sharing occurs between individuals, the study deeply sequenced the blood TCR repertoires of roughly 5 healthy adults. Between about 0.85 and 9.5 billion PBMCs per donor were obtained by leukapheresis. For each donor, CD4 naive and CD4 memory were each given three plates, CD8 naive was given two plates, and CD8 memory was given one plate. General study outcomes and caveats: Larger estimated clonotype richness was generally found for naive subsets than for memory subsets. Pairwise subsampling indicated that sequencing depth was expected to affect the degree of clonotype sharing among donors. Compared with non-shared clonotypes, clonotypes shared by all four sorted-subset donors had higher generation probabilities. Only blood was sampled, and tissue TCR repertoires likely differ from those in blood. Rarefaction of sorted-subset datasets indicated incomplete sequencing despite the large sequencing depth. The small number of donors limited the genetic and exposure-history diversity represented. Sharing across four donors was observed for approximately 4.6% of naive CD4, under 4% of naive CD8, roughly 2.3% of memory CD4, and less than 0.45% of memory CD8 clonotypes.

Donors were healthy HIV-negative adults with no recently reported acute infections or vaccinations. Every donor was a Caucasian adult residing in Nashville, Tennessee, USA. CD4+ T cells were enriched by magnetic negative selection, after which naive cells were positively selected on CD45RA and the negative fraction was taken as the memory subset. After blood collection by leukapheresis, PBMCs were isolated using Ficoll-Histopaque density gradient centrifugation and then cryopreserved in the vapor phase of liquid nitrogen. Purity and quantity of every magnetically sorted T cell population were checked by analytical flow cytometry. Each sorted fraction had its genomic DNA isolated and then quantified by UV absorbance on a Nanodrop 2000c. TCR CDR3 regions were amplified from genomic DNA by multiplex PCR using the deep immunoSEQ assay. For each cell subset, the extracted genomic DNA was distributed evenly across all wells of several immunoSEQ 96-well plates, and each plate served as one replicate. For sorted subsets, roughly 200 ng genomic DNA, equal to some 30,000 T cell genomes, was loaded into each replicate PCR. Purified libraries were measured with a Qubit 3.0 fluorometer, size-checked on a Bioanalyzer 2100, and measured again with the KAPA Library Quantification kit. Every immunoSEQ 96-well plate was sequenced on a dedicated single-read 150-cycle Illumina NextSeq 550 flow cell. Regarding the original processing steps: Because the immunoSEQ output held only junctional sequences and lacked quality scores, the filtering could not match the filtering applied to full-length reads. Sequences were annotated with PyIR, a Python wrapper for IgBLAST v1.9, and V/J genes and CDR3 were assigned using IMGT germline references. Reads were removed for weak V/J assignments (E-value above 1e-6), missing CDR3, stop codons, out-of-frame junctions, or ambiguous translated residues. A V3J clonotype was defined by an identical inferred V gene, J gene, and CDR3 amino acid sequence. Percentage overlap between repertoires was computed as shared unique clonotypes divided by the size of the smaller repertoire. Three approaches were used to assess repertoire richness: RTK rarefaction, the Chao1 estimator, and Recon v2.1 estimates of unobserved clonotypes. For all TCRbeta clonotypes obtained by the gDNA method from several donors, generation probabilities were computed with OLGA. The table was pulled from immuneACCESS by TCRdb, which kept in-frame rearrangements only. Such tables lose some clones; where checked, under half of the loss comes from unresolved V genes, and the rest has no known cause. V and J calls and clone size are given by that table; D and trimming were obtained from the DNA. Recorded for this sample are 950,000 to 1,300,000 clones; about 75% of them occurred a single time. Jointly, the top ten make up approximately 1.5% of the sample.

As concerns this clone: What this receptor recognizes is not known. The input lacks base qualities; no much larger clone sits a single base away.

Deletion took 5 bases off V and 0 bases off J, with a span of 8 bases between the germline ends. CDR1 SGHTA and CDR2 FQGNSA are derived from the germline V gene. The CDR3 numbers 14 residues from cysteine through phenylalanine. The sequence is cut down to CDR3 DNA, 42 bases in frame from base 1. Recombination joined TRBV7-2 with TRBJ2-1; there is no confident call for the D gene. Sequences were obtained from memory CD4+ T cells sorted from blood. Read against the paper, the sample's cell subset or site label means: CD45RA-negative fraction. This TCR was recovered from a man aged 18 to 30 in good health. This receptor carries the CDR3 CASSPPSSYNEQFF. The DNA sequence is as follows: TGTGCCAGCAGCCCCCCCAGCTCCTACAATGAGCAGTTCTTC.